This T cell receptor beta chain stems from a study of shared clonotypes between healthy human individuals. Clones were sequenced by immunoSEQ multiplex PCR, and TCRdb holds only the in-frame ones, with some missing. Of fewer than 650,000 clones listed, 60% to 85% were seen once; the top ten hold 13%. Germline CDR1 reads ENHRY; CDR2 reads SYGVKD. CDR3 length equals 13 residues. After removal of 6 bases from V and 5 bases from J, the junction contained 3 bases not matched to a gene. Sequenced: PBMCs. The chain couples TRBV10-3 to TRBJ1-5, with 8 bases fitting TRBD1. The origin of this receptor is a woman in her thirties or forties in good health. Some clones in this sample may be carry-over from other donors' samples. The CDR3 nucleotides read TGTGCCATCAGGGACAGGGCAGATCAGCCCCAGCATTTT. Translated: CAIRDRADQPQHF.